These 27 T cell receptor beta chains were sequenced from one sample in a study of spatial heterogeneity in lung cancer. Each CDR3 protein is one row after TCRdb ran MiXCR on the 5' RACE reads. The sample contains 60,000 to 90,000 distinct CDR3 sequences, under 8.5% of which appear only once. Time point given: sample taken at primary tumor resection. The material sequenced was PBMCs, taken at surgery. These receptor sequences come from a male donor with early-stage non-small cell lung cancer.

This clonotype was counted many times. The chain links TRBV29-1 to TRBJ2-5; a weak D match, TRBD1 (5 bases). The ends were cut back, 4 bases at V and 2 bases at J, with 11 bases in the middle. The length of the CDR3 is 13 residues. Germline lookup yields CDR1 SQVTM and CDR2 ANQGSEA. The CDR3 reads CSVGQRQQETQYF. Written as DNA, the CDR3 is TGCAGCGTTGGACAGAGGCAGCAAGAGACCCAGTACTTC.

The sample holds many counts of this clonotype. The V call is TRBV29-1, the J call TRBJ1-3, with TRBD1 identical over 7 bases. CDR1 SQVTM and CDR2 ANQGSEA come from the germline V gene. The CDR3 runs 13 residues. Trimming removed 5 bases from V and 3 bases from J; junction bases left unmatched: 4. This CDR3 reads CSVQGVGGNTIYF. Written as DNA, the CDR3 is TGCAGCGTTCAGGGGGTGGGTGGAAACACCATATATTTT. Supplemented by reference TRBV29-1 and TRBJ1-3, the full variable domain reads SAVISQKPSRDICQRGTSLTIQCQVDSQVTMMFWYRQQPGQSLTLIATANQGSEATYESGFVIDKFPISRPNLTFSTLTVSNMSPEDSSIYLCSVQGVGGNTIYFGEGSWLTVV.

This clonotype showed up many times. This chain uses TRBV27 with TRBJ2-1; a weak D match, TRBD2 (7 bases). Trimming stripped 2 bases from V and 8 bases from J, with 13 bases between. The germline gives CDR1 MNHEY, CDR2 SMNVEV (reference sequence). The length of the CDR3 is 14 residues. The DNA for the CDR3 is TGTGCCAGCAGTTTAGATCCCGGGGGGCATGAGCAGTTCTTC. It codes for CASSLDPGGHEQFF.

This clonotype was recorded many times. This chain joins TRBV6-2 or TRBV6-3 and TRBJ2-1; 10 positions match TRBD2. Germline V lookup: CDR1 MNHEY, CDR2 SVGEGT. V trimming: 8 bases; J trimming: 5 bases; junction bases outside the gene matches: 9. The CDR3 covers 15 residues. The CDR3 DNA follows: TGTGCCAGCCAGCGGGAGGGCACACGTAACAATGAGCAGTTCTTC. Amino acid sequence: CASQREGTRNNEQFF.

This clonotype was recorded a few times. The gene calls are TRBV9 and TRBJ2-5; 11 positions match TRBD2. This CDR3 contains 17 residues. CDR1 is SGDLS and CDR2 is YYNGEE in the germline V gene. Trimming removed 0 bases from V and 5 bases from J; junction bases left unmatched: 9. In DNA form, the CDR3 reads TGTGCCAGCAGCGTAGGTAATAGCGGGAGGGCCGGTGAGACCCAGTACTTC. It specifies CASSVGNSGRAGETQYF.

This clonotype was observed a few times. This rearrangement joins TRBV7-8 to TRBJ2-7, with 7 bases lining up with TRBD1. Germline CDR1 and CDR2: SGHVS and FQNEAQ. The CDR3 totals 17 residues. V shed 1 base, J shed 3 bases, and the junction held 12 bases outside the gene matches. The CDR3 DNA follows: TGTGCCAGCAGCTTAGGAGACAGGGCATGGTTTAGCTACGAGCAGTACTTC. This translates into CASSLGDRAWFSYEQYF.

This clonotype was recorded at least ten times. This chain joins TRBV6-5 and TRBJ2-5; perhaps TRBD1 as D (6 bases). V was shortened by 5 bases and J by 5 bases, with 9 bases between the two germline ends. Germline V gene sequence: CDR1 MNHEY, CDR2 SVGAGI. The CDR3 has 12 amino acids. CDR3 sequence: CASSRGTETQYF. In DNA form, the CDR3 reads TGTGCCAGCAGTAGGGGGACGGAGACCCAGTACTTC.

The chain uses TRBV19 and TRBJ2-3, with D hard to call. This CDR3 comprises 12 residues. CDR1 and CDR2 from the germline V gene are LNHDA and SQIVND (reference sequence). Deletions cut 8 bases from V and 3 bases from J, with 9 bases between. This chain's CDR3 is CASSMSTDTQYF. The CDR3 DNA reads as TGTGCCAGTTCTATGAGTACAGATACGCAGTATTTT. Drawing the rest from reference TRBV19 and TRBJ2-3, the complete variable domain is DGGITQSPKYLFRKEGQNVTLSCEQNLNHDAMYWYRQDPGQGLRLIYYSQIVNDFQKGDIAEGYSVSREKKESFPLTVTSAQKNPTAFYLCASSMSTDTQYFGPGTRLTVL.

The chain has TRBV29-1 and TRBJ2-7; TRBD1 aligns across 7 bases. Looked up from germline, CDR1 is SQVTM and CDR2 is ANQGSEA. Losses at the gene ends were 5 bases for V and 3 bases for J; bases not matched to a gene: 4. The CDR3 spans 12 residues. The CDR3 sequence is CSVRQGRYEQYF. Here the CDR3 DNA reads TGCAGCGTTAGACAGGGTCGCTACGAGCAGTACTTC.

In its sample, this clonotype was seen many times. The gene calls are TRBV27 and TRBJ2-4; D may correspond to TRBD1 or TRBD2 (6 bases each). Trimming left V 1 base short and J 1 base short, with 17 bases between. CDR1 and CDR2 (germline): MNHEY, SMNVEV (reference sequence). The CDR3 length is 18 residues. CDR3 DNA: TGTGCCAGCAGTTTATTCGTCGGGGGCGGAATCGCCAAAAACATTCAGTACTTC. Encoded protein: CASSLFVGGGIAKNIQYF.

This clonotype was counted at least ten times. V usage is TRBV5-1 and J usage is TRBJ2-1, with 10 bases matching TRBD1. CDR1 and CDR2 from the germline V gene are SGHRS and YFSETQ. J gave up 7 bases and V 4 bases, and 5 bases lay outside the gene matches. This CDR3 comprises 14 residues. CDR3 sequence reads: CASSDPGQGNEQFF. As DNA, the CDR3 is TGCGCCAGCAGCGACCCGGGACAGGGGAATGAGCAGTTCTTC.

This clonotype was recorded many times. V is TRBV7-8 and J is TRBJ1-2; tentative D call: TRBD1 (5 bases). Per germline, CDR1 SGHVS and CDR2 FQNEAQ. This CDR3 comprises 16 residues. The germline V and J ends were trimmed by 2 bases and 3 bases, with 16 bases remaining between them. This chain's CDR3 is CASSLSLGEVDYGYTF. CDR3 DNA sequence: TGTGCCAGCAGCTTATCCTTAGGGGAGGTAGACTATGGCTACACCTTC.

This clonotype showed up many times. The chain uses TRBV18 and TRBJ2-7, with TRBD1 as a possible D gene (5 bases). Between the trimmed V and J ends, which lost 1 base and 1 base, there was a span of 14 bases. Germline values: CDR1 KGHSH, CDR2 LQKENI. The CDR3 consists of 16 residues. The CDR3 sequence: CASSPRAGATSYEQYF. Here the CDR3 DNA reads TGTGCCAGCTCACCACGGGCTGGGGCGACATCCTACGAGCAGTACTTC.

This clonotype was picked up a small number of times. The CDR3 DNA is TGTGCCAGCAGCGGAATTGACAGGTCGGTCACTGAAGCTTTCTTT. It yields the protein CASSGIDRSVTEAFF. The V gene is TRBV7-9, the J gene TRBJ1-1, with a tentative D call TRBD1 (6 bases). CDR3 size: 15 residues. V lost 5 bases and J lost 4, with 17 bases in between. Per germline, CDR1 SEHNR and CDR2 FQNEAQ (reference sequence).

This clonotype was counted between two and nine times. The J gene is TRBJ1-5, the V gene TRBV27; 8 nucleotides align to TRBD1. With 6 bases clipped from V and 6 bases from J, the junction kept 7 bases outside the gene matches. The CDR3 is 14 amino acids. Germline V gene data show CDR1 as MNHEY and CDR2 as SMNVEV (reference sequence). The CDR3 protein is CASSRGQGGQPQHF. The CDR3 DNA reads as TGTGCCAGCAGCAGAGGACAGGGTGGTCAGCCCCAGCATTTT.

This clonotype was seen only a few times. The rearrangement joins TRBV2 to TRBJ2-3; no firm D call. Germline values: CDR1 SNHLY, CDR2 FYNNEI. The CDR3 extends over 12 amino acids. Trimming shortened V by 6 bases and J by 4 bases, and 8 bases separated the two germline ends. The CDR3 reads CASRAHSDTQYF. The CDR3 DNA follows: TGTGCCAGCAGGGCCCACTCAGATACGCAGTATTTT.

This clonotype was recorded many times. The chain employs TRBV6-2 or TRBV6-3 and TRBJ2-1; TRBD1 agrees at 7 bases. V was clipped by 4 bases and J by 5 bases; unmatched bases: 8. Per germline, CDR1 MNHEY and CDR2 SVGEGT. The CDR3 totals 15 residues. CDR3 in DNA: TGTGCCAGCAGTTCGTACAGGACAGGCCACAATGAGCAGTTCTTC. Encoded protein: CASSSYRTGHNEQFF.

A word on this clonotype: Possible read error: a much larger clone is one base away. The CDR3 coding sequence is TGTGCCAACAGCTCTCCGGGACAGGTATACAATGAGCAGTTCTTC. Translating it yields CANSSPGQVYNEQFF. This chain links TRBV5-4 with TRBJ2-1; 8 bases fit TRBD1. Germline assignment: CDR1 SGHNT and CDR2 YYREEE (reference sequence). CDR3 length: 15 residues.

At least ten counts were recorded for this clonotype. The genes are TRBV2 and TRBJ1-5; possible D gene TRBD1, 5 bases. The V end lost 5 bases, the J end lost 6 bases, and 14 bases lay between the germline ends. The germline V gene has CDR1 SNHLY and CDR2 FYNNEI. The CDR3 contains 14 residues. Written as DNA, the CDR3 is TGTGCCAGCAGTACCCGGAGAGACAGTCAGCCCCAGCATTTT. Amino acid sequence: CASSTRRDSQPQHF.

This clonotype was observed many times. The V and J genes are TRBV19 and TRBJ2-6; D ambiguous. Germline V gives CDR1 LNHDA, CDR2 SQIVND (reference sequence). The CDR3 consists of 15 residues. Trimming shortened V by 1 base and J by 0 bases, and 4 bases separated the two germline ends. The CDR3 loop reads CASSIASSGANVLTF. DNA of the CDR3: TGTGCCAGTAGTATAGCAAGCTCTGGGGCCAACGTCCTGACTTTC.

The DNA for the CDR3 is TGCAGTGCTAGAGAGGGGGGTCTCGGTGAAAAACTGTTTTTT. It codes for CSAREGGLGEKLFF. The chain uses TRBV20-1 and TRBJ1-4; D perhaps matches TRBD1 (5 bases). The V end was cut by 0 bases, the J end by 7 bases, with 12 bases between. The CDR3 totals 14 residues. Looked up from germline, CDR1 is DFQATT and CDR2 is SNEGSKA (reference sequence).

This clonotype has at least ten counts. This chain links TRBV6-6 with TRBJ1-6, with a tentative D call TRBD1 (5 bases). V lost 4 bases and J lost 10, with 20 bases in between. CDR1 is MNHNY, CDR2 SVGAGI, per germline (reference sequence). The CDR3 has 16 amino acids. The CDR3 is CASSSQDGAEDSPLHF. CDR3 DNA sequence: TGTGCCAGCAGTTCTCAGGACGGGGCTGAGGACTCACCCCTCCACTTT.

This chain connects TRBV4-3 to TRBJ2-3; 8 positions match TRBD2. The V segment lost 5 bases and the J segment 15 bases; nucleotides outside the gene matches: 10. The CDR3 totals 12 residues. Germline CDR1 is LGHNA and CDR2 is YSLEER. CDR3 nucleotide sequence: TGCGCCAGCAGCTCCGCCTCCGGGAGGGCCTATTTT. It codes for CASSSASGRAYF.

This clonotype was counted only a few times. V gene TRBV12-3 or TRBV12-4 combines with J gene TRBJ2-3; 16 bases are shared with TRBD2. This CDR3 is built from 16 residues. V lost 3 bases to trimming and J lost 6 bases; unmatched junction nucleotides: 3. CDR3 in DNA: TGTGCCAGCAGTTTGGGACTAGCGGGAGGGTCTGATACGCAGTATTTT. It translates to CASSLGLAGGSDTQYF.

This clonotype was counted many times. The rearrangement uses TRBV5-8 and TRBJ1-5, with TRBD1 as a possible D gene (5 bases). Germline CDR1 reads SGHTS; CDR2 reads YDEGEE. This CDR3 is built from 12 residues. V was clipped by 4 bases and J by 7 bases, with 9 bases between them. CDR3 sequence: CASSPRGQPQHF. The CDR3 DNA reads as TGTGCCAGCAGCCCCCGGGGCCAGCCCCAGCATTTT.

Ten or more counts support this clonotype. This sequence joins TRBV29-1 and TRBJ1-2; D ambiguous. The CDR3 contains 10 residues. V was shortened by 4 bases and J by 8 bases, with 8 bases between the two germline ends. CDR1 and CDR2 (germline): SQVTM, ANQGSEA. The CDR3 DNA follows: TGCAGCGTTGTGGCTGGCGGCTACACCTTC. This codes for CSVVAGGYTF.

This clonotype was counted at least ten times. The J gene is TRBJ1-4, the V gene TRBV7-9; the D gene is possibly TRBD1 (5 bases). In germline, CDR1 is SEHNR, CDR2 FQNEAQ (reference sequence). The CDR3 contains 15 residues. Between the trimmed V and J ends, which lost 3 bases and 3 bases, there was a span of 11 bases. The CDR3 protein is CASSFGTSSNEKLFF. CDR3 sequence (DNA): TGTGCCAGCAGCTTCGGGACTTCATCTAATGAAAAACTGTTTTTT.